This entry is about one T cell receptor (beta chain). The antigen is undetermined. TCRdb passed the reads through MiXCR, listing each CDR3 protein once. The repertoire holds about 60,000 distinct CDR3 sequences, 20% seen once, with 73% in the top ten. This entry is derived from a study of T cell repertoires in cytomegalovirus infection. This receptor was identified in a human donor in good health (CMV status not recorded). Some clones in this sample may be carry-over from other donors' samples. Material: CD8+ T cells from cultured PBMCs, obtained from culture after CMV antigen stimulation.

The CDR3 DNA follows: TGTGCCAGCAGCTTAATGGCGGGGCTCGATCAGCCCCAGCATTTT. Translating it yields CASSLMAGLDQPQHF. This chain links TRBV7-9 with TRBJ1-5; D perhaps matches TRBD1 (5 bases). In germline, CDR1 is SEHNR, CDR2 FQNEAQ (reference sequence). The CDR3 is made up of 15 amino acids. Trimming removed 2 bases from V and 5 bases from J, with 13 bases in between.